Following are 5 T cell receptor beta chains from one sample sequenced in a study of neoadjuvant anti-PD-1 for oral cavity cancer. Regarding time point: after neoadjuvant nivolumab, at surgical resection. Sequenced by immunoSEQ multiplex PCR; TCRdb stores in-frame clones only, minus some. This table has approximately 9,600 clones, about 60% appearing once. Sample: PBMCs, taken after nivolumab (anti-PD-1) treatment. The receptors shown here come from a person aged 35-80 years with oral cavity squamous cell carcinoma.

The chain uses TRBV4-1 and TRBJ2-1; perhaps D is TRBD1 or TRBD2 (5 bases each). This CDR3 has 15 residues. The germline V gene encodes CDR1 MGHRA and CDR2 YSYEKL. Trimming took off 3 bases at V and 8 bases at J, with 17 bases between the two ends. The CDR3 sequence: CASSQGVAFSDEQFF. The DNA of the CDR3 is TGCGCCAGCAGCCAGGGGGTGGCCTTTTCGGATGAGCAGTTCTTC.

The rearrangement links TRBV6-1 to TRBJ2-5; D is possibly TRBD1 (5 bases). CDR1 MNHNS and CDR2 SASEGT come from the germline V gene. V was shortened by 1 base and J by 4 bases, with 13 bases between the two germline ends. The CDR3 consists of 15 residues. The CDR3 bases are TGTGCCAGCAGTGAAGAAAGGGGATTGGGAGAGACCCAGTACTTC. Its protein product is CASSEERGLGETQYF.

V gene TRBV7-8 combines with J gene TRBJ2-2; D is perhaps TRBD2 (5 bases). CDR1 is SGHVS and CDR2 is FQNEAQ in the germline V gene. The CDR3 extends over 15 amino acids. Trimming stripped 6 bases from V and 0 bases from J, with 11 bases between. The CDR3 DNA sequence: TGTGCCAGCAGTCCCAGCGGAACGAACACCGGGGAGCTGTTTTTT. This translates into CASSPSGTNTGELFF.

This sequence joins TRBV7-8 and TRBJ1-2, with TRBD1 matching over 7 bases. Losses at the gene ends were 8 bases for V and 5 bases for J; bases not matched to a gene: 20. This CDR3 contains 17 residues. The germline V gene encodes CDR1 SGHVS and CDR2 FQNEAQ. The DNA of the CDR3 is TGTGCCAGCTCCCTAGTTGGGGGACAGCGAAGGGAATATGGCTACACCTTC. This gives the protein CASSLVGGQRREYGYTF.

By sample share, this clone is medium-sized. This rearrangement joins TRBV28 to TRBJ1-5; 7 nucleotides match TRBD1. This CDR3 is 15 amino acids long. Germline V gene sequence: CDR1 MDHEN, CDR2 SYDVKM. J gave up 5 bases and V 10 bases, and 14 bases lay outside the gene matches. For the CDR3, the DNA is TGTGCCACCTCTTTACGGGGGACAGAATATCAGCCCCAGCATTTT. Protein: CATSLRGTEYQPQHF.